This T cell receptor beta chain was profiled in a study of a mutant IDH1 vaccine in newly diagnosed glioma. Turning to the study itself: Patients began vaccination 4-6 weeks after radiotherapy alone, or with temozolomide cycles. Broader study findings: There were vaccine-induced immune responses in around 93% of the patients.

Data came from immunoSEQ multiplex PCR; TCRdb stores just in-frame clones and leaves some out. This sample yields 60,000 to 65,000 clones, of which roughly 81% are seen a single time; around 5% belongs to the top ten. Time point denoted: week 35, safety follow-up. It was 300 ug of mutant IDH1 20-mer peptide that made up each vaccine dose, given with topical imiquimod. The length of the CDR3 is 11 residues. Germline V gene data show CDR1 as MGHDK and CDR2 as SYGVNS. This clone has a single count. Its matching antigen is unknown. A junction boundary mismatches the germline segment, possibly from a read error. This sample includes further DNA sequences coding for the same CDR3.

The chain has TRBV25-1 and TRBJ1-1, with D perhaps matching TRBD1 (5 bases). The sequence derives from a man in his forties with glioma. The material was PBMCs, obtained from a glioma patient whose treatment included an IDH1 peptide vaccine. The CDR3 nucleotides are TGTGCCAGCACAGGGATTTCTGAGGCTTTCTTT. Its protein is CASTGISEAFF.